The clone carrying this TCR beta chain has only one observation. The sample is drawn from a study of blood T cell repertoires in COVID-19. In the original analysis: Quantification of nucleated cells was approximated via reference gene primer amplification. TCRdb's table, derived via immunoSEQ multiplex PCR, lists solely in-frame clones and lacks some. That table gives V, J and clone size, and the DNA gave D and trimming. The data show 200,000 to 300,000 clones, approximately 86% seen once. Germline V gives CDR1 SGHDN, CDR2 FVKESK. The CDR3 runs 13 residues. Trimming pared 2 bases from V and 7 bases from J, leaving 10 bases between.

This clonotype was sampled from a woman aged 65 to 85 with active or convalescent COVID-19. The V and J genes are TRBV14 and TRBJ2-3; maybe TRBD1 (6 bases). Sample: peripheral blood. The CDR3 nucleotides read TGTGCCAGCAGCCAATCAAGGGGGAATACGCAGTATTTT. It codes for CASSQSRGNTQYF.